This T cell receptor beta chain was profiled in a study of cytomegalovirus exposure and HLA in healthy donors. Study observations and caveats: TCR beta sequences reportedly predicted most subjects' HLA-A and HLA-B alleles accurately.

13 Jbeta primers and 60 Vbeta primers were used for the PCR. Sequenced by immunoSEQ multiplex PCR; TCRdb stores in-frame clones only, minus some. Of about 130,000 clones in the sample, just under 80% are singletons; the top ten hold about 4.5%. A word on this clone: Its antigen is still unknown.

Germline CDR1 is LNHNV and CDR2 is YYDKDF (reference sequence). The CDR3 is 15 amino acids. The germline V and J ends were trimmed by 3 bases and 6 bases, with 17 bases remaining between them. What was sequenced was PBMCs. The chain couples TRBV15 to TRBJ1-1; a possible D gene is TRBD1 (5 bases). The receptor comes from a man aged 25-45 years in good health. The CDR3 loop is CATSRPSIGVSEAFF. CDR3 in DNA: TGTGCCACCAGCAGGCCGTCCATAGGGGTCTCTGAAGCTTTCTTT.